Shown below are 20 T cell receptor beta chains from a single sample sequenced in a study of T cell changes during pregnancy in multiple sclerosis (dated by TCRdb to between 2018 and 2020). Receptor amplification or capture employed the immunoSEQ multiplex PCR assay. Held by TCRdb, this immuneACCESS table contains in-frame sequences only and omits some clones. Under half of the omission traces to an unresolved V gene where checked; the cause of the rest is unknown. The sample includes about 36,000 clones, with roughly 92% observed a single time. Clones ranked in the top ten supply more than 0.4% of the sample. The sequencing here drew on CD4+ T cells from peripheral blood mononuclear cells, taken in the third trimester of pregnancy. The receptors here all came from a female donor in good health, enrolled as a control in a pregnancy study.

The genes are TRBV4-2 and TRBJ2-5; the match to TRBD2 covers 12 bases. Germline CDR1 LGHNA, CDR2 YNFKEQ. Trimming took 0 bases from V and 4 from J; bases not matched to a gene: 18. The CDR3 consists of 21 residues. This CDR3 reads CASSQEGASGGALKSSETQYF. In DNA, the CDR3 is TGTGCCAGCAGCCAAGAGGGAGCTAGCGGGGGGGCCTTGAAGTCCTCAGAGACCCAGTACTTC.

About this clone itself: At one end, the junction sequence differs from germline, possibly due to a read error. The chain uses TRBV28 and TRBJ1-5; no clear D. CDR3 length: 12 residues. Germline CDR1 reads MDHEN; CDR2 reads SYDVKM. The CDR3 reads CASSSVTRYRNF. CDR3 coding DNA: TGTGCCAGCAGTTCCGTAACTAGATACCGTAATTTT.

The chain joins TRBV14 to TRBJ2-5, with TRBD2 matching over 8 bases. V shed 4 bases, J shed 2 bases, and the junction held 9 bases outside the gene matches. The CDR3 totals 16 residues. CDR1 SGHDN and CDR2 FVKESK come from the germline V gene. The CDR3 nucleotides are TGTGCCAGCAGCCTCCCCGGAACTAGCGGACAAGAGACCCAGTACTTC. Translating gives CASSLPGTSGQETQYF.

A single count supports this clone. For the CDR3, the DNA is TGTGCCAGCAAAATTCAGGGGGCGACCAACCACGAGCAGTACTTC. Amino acids: CASKIQGATNHEQYF. V gene TRBV2 combines with J gene TRBJ2-7, with TRBD1 identical over 8 bases. The CDR3 consists of 15 residues. V lost 7 bases, J lost 5 bases, and 13 bases stayed unmatched. The germline V gene has CDR1 SNHLY and CDR2 FYNNEI.

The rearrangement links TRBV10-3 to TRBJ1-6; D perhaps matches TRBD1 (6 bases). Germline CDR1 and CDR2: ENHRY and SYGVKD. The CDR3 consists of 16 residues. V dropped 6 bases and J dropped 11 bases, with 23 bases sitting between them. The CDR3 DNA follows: TGTGCCATCAGCGACCCCCTCCCCACAGGGAGCGCACCCCTCCACTTT. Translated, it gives CAISDPLPTGSAPLHF.

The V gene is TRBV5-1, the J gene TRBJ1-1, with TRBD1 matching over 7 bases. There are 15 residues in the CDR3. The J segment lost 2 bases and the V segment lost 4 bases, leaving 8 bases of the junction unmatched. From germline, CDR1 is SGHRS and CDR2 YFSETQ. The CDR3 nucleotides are TGCGCCAGCAGCGGGGGGACAGATTTTAACACTGAAGCTTTCTTT. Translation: CASSGGTDFNTEAFF. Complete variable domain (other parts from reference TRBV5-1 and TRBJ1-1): KAGVTQTPRYLIKTRGQQVTLSCSPISGHRSVSWYQQTPGQGLQFLFEYFSETQRNKGNFPGRFSGRQFSNSRSEMNVSTLELGDSALYLCASSGGTDFNTEAFFGQGTRLTVV.

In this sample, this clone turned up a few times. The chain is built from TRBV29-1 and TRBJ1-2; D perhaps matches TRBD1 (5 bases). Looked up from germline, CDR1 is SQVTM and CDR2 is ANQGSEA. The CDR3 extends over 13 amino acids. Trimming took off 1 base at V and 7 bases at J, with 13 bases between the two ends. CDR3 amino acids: CSVEVQGYGGYTF. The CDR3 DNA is TGCAGCGTTGAAGTTCAGGGTTATGGTGGCTACACCTTC.

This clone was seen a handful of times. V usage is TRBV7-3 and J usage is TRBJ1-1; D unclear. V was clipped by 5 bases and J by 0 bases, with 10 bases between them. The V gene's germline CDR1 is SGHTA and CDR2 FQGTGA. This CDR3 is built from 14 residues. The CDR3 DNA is TGTGCCAGCAGCCGCGATATGGTGAACACTGAAGCTTTCTTT. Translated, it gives CASSRDMVNTEAFF.

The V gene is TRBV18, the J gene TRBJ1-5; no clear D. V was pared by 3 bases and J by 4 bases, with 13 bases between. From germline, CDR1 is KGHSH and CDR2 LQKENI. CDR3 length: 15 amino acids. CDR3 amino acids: CASSPYPGPNQPQHF. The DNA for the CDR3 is TGTGCCAGCTCACCTTATCCGGGTCCAAATCAGCCCCAGCATTTT. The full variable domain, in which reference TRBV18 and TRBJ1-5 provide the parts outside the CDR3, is NAGVMQNPRHLVRRRGQEARLRCSPMKGHSHVYWYRQLPEEGLKFMVYLQKENIIDESGMPKERFSAEFPKEGPSILRIQQVVRGDSAAYFCASSPYPGPNQPQHFGDGTRLSIL.

The CDR3, as DNA: TGTGCCAGTAGTAGGGCCAGTTTCTACGAGCAGTACTTC. Its protein product is CASSRASFYEQYF. This sequence joins TRBV19 and TRBJ2-7; D is unclear. CDR3 length: 13 residues. V lost 4 bases to trimming and J lost 3 bases, with 10 bases between them. CDR1 and CDR2 from the germline V gene are LNHDA and SQIVND (reference sequence).

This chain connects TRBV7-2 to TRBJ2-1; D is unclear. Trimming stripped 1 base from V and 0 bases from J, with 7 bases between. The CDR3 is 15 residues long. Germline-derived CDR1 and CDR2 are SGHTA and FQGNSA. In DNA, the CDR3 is TGTGCCAGCAGCTTAGGAGGCACCTCCTACAATGAGCAGTTCTTC. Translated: CASSLGGTSYNEQFF.

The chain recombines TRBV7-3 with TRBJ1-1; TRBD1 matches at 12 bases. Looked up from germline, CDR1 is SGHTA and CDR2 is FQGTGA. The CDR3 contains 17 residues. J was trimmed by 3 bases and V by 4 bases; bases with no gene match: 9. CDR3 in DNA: TGTGCCAGCAGCTCAATTCCGGGACAGGGGGCTTACACTGAAGCTTTCTTT. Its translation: CASSSIPGQGAYTEAFF.

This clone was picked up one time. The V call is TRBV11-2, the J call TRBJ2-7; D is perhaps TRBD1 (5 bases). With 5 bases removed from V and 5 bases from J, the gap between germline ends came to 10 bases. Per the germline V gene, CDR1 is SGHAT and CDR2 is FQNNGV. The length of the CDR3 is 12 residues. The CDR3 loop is CASSPQVNEQYF. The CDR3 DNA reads TGTGCCAGCAGCCCACAGGTCAACGAGCAGTACTTC.

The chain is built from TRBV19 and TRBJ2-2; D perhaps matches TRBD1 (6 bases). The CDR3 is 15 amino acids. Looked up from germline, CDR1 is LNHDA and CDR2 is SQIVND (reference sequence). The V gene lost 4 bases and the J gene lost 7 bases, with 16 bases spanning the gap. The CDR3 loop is CASSTVTGRSGELFF. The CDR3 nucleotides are TGTGCCAGTAGTACGGTGACAGGAAGAAGCGGGGAGCTGTTTTTT.

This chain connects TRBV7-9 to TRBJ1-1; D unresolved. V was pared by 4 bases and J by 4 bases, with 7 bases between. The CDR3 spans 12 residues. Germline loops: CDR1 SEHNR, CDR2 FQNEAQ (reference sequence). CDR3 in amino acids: CASSSVATEAFF. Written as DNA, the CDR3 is TGTGCCAGCAGCTCAGTAGCCACTGAAGCTTTCTTT.

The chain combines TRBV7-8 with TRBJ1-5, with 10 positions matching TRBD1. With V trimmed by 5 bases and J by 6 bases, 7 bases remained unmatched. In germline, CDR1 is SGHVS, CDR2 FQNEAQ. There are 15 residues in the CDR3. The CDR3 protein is CASSPRQGAVQPQHF. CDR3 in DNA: TGTGCCAGCAGCCCCCGACAGGGGGCGGTTCAGCCCCAGCATTTT.

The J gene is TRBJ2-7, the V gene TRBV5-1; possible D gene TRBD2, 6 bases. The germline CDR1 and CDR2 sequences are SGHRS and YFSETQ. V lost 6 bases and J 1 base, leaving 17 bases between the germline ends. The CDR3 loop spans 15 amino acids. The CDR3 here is CASTPWAGTSYEQYF. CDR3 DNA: TGCGCCAGCACCCCCTGGGCCGGGACTTCCTACGAGCAGTACTTC.

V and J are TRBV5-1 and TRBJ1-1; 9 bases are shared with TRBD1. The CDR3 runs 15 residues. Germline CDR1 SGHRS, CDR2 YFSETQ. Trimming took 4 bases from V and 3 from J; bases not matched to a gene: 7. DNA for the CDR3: TGCGCCAGCAGCCCTGGACAGGGGCTTTACACTGAAGCTTTCTTT. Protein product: CASSPGQGLYTEAFF.

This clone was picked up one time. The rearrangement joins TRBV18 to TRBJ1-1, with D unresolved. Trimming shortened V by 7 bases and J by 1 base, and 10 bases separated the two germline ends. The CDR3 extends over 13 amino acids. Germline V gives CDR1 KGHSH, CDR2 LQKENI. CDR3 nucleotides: TGTGCCAGCTTTAAGTCTAGGAACACTGAAGCTTTCTTT. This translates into CASFKSRNTEAFF. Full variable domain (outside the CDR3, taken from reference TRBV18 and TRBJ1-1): NAGVMQNPRHLVRRRGQEARLRCSPMKGHSHVYWYRQLPEEGLKFMVYLQKENIIDESGMPKERFSAEFPKEGPSILRIQQVVRGDSAAYFCASFKSRNTEAFFGQGTRLTVV.

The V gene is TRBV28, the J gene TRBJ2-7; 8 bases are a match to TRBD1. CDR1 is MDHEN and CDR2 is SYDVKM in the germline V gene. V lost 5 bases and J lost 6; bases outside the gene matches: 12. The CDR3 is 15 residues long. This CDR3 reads CASSLTDRVLIEQYF. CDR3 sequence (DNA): TGTGCCAGCAGTCTCACGGACAGGGTTTTGATCGAGCAGTACTTC.